One sample yielded the 18 T cell receptor beta chains listed below, sequenced in a study of OX40 agonist ivuxolimab in advanced cancers. Here immunoSEQ multiplex PCR was the method, and the copy in TCRdb shows in-frame clones only, minus some. The sample lists tens of thousands of clones, approximately 85% seen once, with less than 0.55% in the top ten. Source: CD4+ or CD8+ T cells sorted from blood, taken in a trial of the OX40 agonist ivuxolimab. Receptors were obtained from an adult with an advanced solid tumor such as melanoma, head and neck, liver or kidney cancer.

V gene TRBV19 combines with J gene TRBJ2-1, with 14 bases matching TRBD2. Per germline, CDR1 LNHDA and CDR2 SQIVND (reference sequence). This CDR3 spans 15 amino acids. Trimming cost V 4 bases and J 10 bases; bases outside gene matches: 6. For the CDR3, the DNA is TGTGCCAGTAGTAAAGGACTAGCGGGAGGCCACGAGCAGTTCTTC. It codes for CASSKGLAGGHEQFF.

This clone has a single count. The chain joins TRBV18 to TRBJ1-3; maybe TRBD1 (6 bases). V lost 3 bases to trimming and J lost 0 bases, with 24 bases between them. This CDR3 spans 20 amino acids. The germline gives CDR1 KGHSH, CDR2 LQKENI. CDR3 coding DNA: TGTGCCAGCTCACCTTCCGCGGCTAGGCCCCAGGGGAGCTCTGGAAACACCATATATTTT. It is translated as CASSPSAARPQGSSGNTIYF.

The V call is TRBV9, the J call TRBJ2-7; tentatively, D is TRBD1 or TRBD2 (5 bases each). The CDR3 contains 15 residues. Germline V CDR1 and CDR2: SGDLS, YYNGEE. The V gene lost 1 base and the J gene lost 6 bases, with 17 bases spanning the gap. The CDR3 nucleotides are TGTGCCAGCAGCGTACAGGGAGACCCCCGAGGCGAGCAGTACTTC. Amino acid sequence: CASSVQGDPRGEQYF.

The genes are TRBV7-2 and TRBJ2-5; TRBD1 matches 8 bases. The CDR3 runs to 13 residues. V lost 5 bases to trimming and J lost 5 bases; unmatched junction nucleotides: 4. In germline, CDR1 is SGHTA, CDR2 FQGNSA. The CDR3, as DNA: TGTGCCAGCAGCATCTACAGGGGGGAGACCCAGTACTTC. It specifies CASSIYRGETQYF.

V usage is TRBV6-6 and J usage is TRBJ1-1; 8 positions agree with TRBD1. The ends lost 7 bases at V and 7 bases at J; junction bases unmatched: 14. The CDR3 is 15 amino acids. Per germline, CDR1 MNHNY and CDR2 SVGAGI (reference sequence). CDR3 bases: TGTGCCAGCAAAAGCAAGGCGGACAGGGTAAATGAAGCTTTCTTT. Residues: CASKSKADRVNEAFF.

This clone turned up a few times. The rearrangement links TRBV18 to TRBJ1-1; D gene ambiguous. Germline CDR1 KGHSH, CDR2 LQKENI. The CDR3 sequence is 14 residues long. V lost 2 bases, J lost 1 base, and 8 bases lay in between. The CDR3: CASSPSQPNTEAFF. Here the CDR3 DNA reads TGTGCCAGCTCACCAAGTCAGCCGAACACTGAAGCTTTCTTT.

This clone has only one observation. The chain carries TRBV9 and TRBJ2-3; TRBD1 matches at 7 bases. Unmatched junction bases numbered 11, after V lost 4 bases and J lost 3 bases. The germline V gene encodes CDR1 SGDLS and CDR2 YYNGEE. This CDR3 contains 16 residues. The CDR3 nucleotides read TGTGCCAGCAGCCCTAGACAGGGCCGGTTGACAGATACGCAGTATTTT. Protein product: CASSPRQGRLTDTQYF. Together with reference TRBV9 and TRBJ2-3, the CDR3 gives the full variable domain: DSGVTQTPKHLITATGQRVTLRCSPRSGDLSVYWYQQSLDQGLQFLIQYYNGEERAKGNILERFSAQQFPDLHSELNLSSLELGDSALYFCASSPRQGRLTDTQYFGPGTRLTVL.

This clone was observed once. The V and J genes are TRBV21-1 and TRBJ2-2; TRBD1, the table's D call, was not compared with the DNA. TRBV21-1 is shown as a pseudogene. CDR3 length: 17 amino acids. The CDR3 nucleotides are TGTGCCAGCAGCAAAGCGCGGACACCTTATCGGACCGGGGAGCTGTTTTTT. It translates to CASSKARTPYRTGELFF.

V gene TRBV5-8 combines with J gene TRBJ1-1; no definite D call. This CDR3 has 12 residues. Germline lookup yields CDR1 SGHTS and CDR2 YDEGEE. V was shortened by 5 bases and J by 6 bases, with 11 bases between the two germline ends. The CDR3 loop is CASRYGNSEAFF. As DNA, the CDR3 is TGTGCCAGCAGATATGGAAACTCTGAAGCTTTCTTT.

This clone came up once. The chain combines TRBV20-1 with TRBJ2-7; D not resolved. The CDR3 is 10 amino acids. CDR1 DFQATT and CDR2 SNEGSKA come from the germline V gene (reference sequence). V gave up 6 bases and J gave up 7 bases, with 10 bases separating them. CDR3 protein: CSAPGREQYF. DNA of the CDR3: TGCAGTGCCCCAGGAAGGGAGCAGTACTTC.

This chain uses TRBV28 with TRBJ2-7; D is unclear. V was pared by 10 bases and J by 0 bases, with 10 bases between. The CDR3 contains 12 residues. Germline V lookup: CDR1 MDHEN, CDR2 SYDVKM. The CDR3 nucleotides read TGTGCCACCGCGGCCAGCTCCTACGAGCAGTACGTC. Translating gives CATAASSYEQYV.

This clone appeared once. V usage is TRBV7-2 and J usage is TRBJ2-1, with D unresolved. The V end was cut by 4 bases, the J end by 5 bases, with 3 bases between. Germline lookup yields CDR1 SGHTA and CDR2 FQGNSA. CDR3 length equals 11 residues. The CDR3 spells CASSYHNEQFF. In DNA, the CDR3 is TGTGCCAGCAGCTATCACAATGAGCAGTTCTTC.

The chain joins TRBV27 to TRBJ2-6; 7 bases match TRBD1. The CDR3 runs 15 residues. Losses at the gene ends were 5 bases for V and 4 bases for J; bases not matched to a gene: 5. CDR1 MNHEY and CDR2 SMNVEV come from the germline V gene (reference sequence). Here the CDR3 DNA reads TGTGCCAGCAGTGACAGGGCTCCAGGGGCCAACGTCCTGACTTTC. Its translation is CASSDRAPGANVLTF.

The chain links TRBV29-1 to TRBJ2-7; 7 bases line up with TRBD1. Germline CDR1 SQVTM, CDR2 ANQGSEA. J gave up 3 bases and V 4 bases, and 6 bases lay outside the gene matches. The CDR3 has 13 residues. CDR3 bases: TGCAGCGTTGTGACAGGGAGTAGCTACGAGCAGTACTTC. Amino acids: CSVVTGSSYEQYF.

The chain combines TRBV28 with TRBJ2-1; D uncertain. This CDR3 has 14 residues. Germline lookup yields CDR1 MDHEN and CDR2 SYDVKM. The germline V and J ends were trimmed by 5 bases and 7 bases, with 15 bases remaining between them. CDR3 DNA: TGTGCCAGCAGTCGAACAATAGCTTGGAATGAGCAGTTCTTC. Its translation is CASSRTIAWNEQFF.

The chain uses TRBV28 and TRBJ1-5, with D possibly matching TRBD1 (6 bases). This CDR3 is built from 15 residues. Per the germline V gene, CDR1 is MDHEN and CDR2 is SYDVKM. V was cut by 6 bases and J by 3 bases, with 15 bases left in between. As DNA, the CDR3 is TGTGCCAGCAGGCGGGGGCAGGGGATCAATCAGCCCCAGCATTTT. This gives the protein CASRRGQGINQPQHF.

The genes are TRBV6-1 and TRBJ2-7; a possible D gene is TRBD1 (5 bases). The V end was cut by 4 bases, the J end by 4 bases, with 11 bases between. CDR3 length: 13 amino acids. CDR1 and CDR2 from the germline V gene are MNHNS and SASEGT. The CDR3 spells CASSVQGFYEQYF. The CDR3 DNA reads TGTGCCAGCAGTGTCCAGGGTTTTTACGAGCAGTACTTC.

Details on this clone: This sample also contains other DNA sequences that code for the same CDR3. This sequence joins TRBV5-1 and TRBJ1-1; D is possibly TRBD1 (5 bases). V was cut by 2 bases and J by 6 bases, with 14 bases left in between. Germline CDR1 SGHRS, CDR2 YFSETQ. This CDR3 comprises 14 residues. CDR3 coding DNA: TGCGCCAGCAGCTTAGAATTCGTGGGGCCTGAAGCTTTCTTT. Protein: CASSLEFVGPEAFF. Full variable domain (missing parts from reference TRBV5-1 and TRBJ1-1): KAGVTQTPRYLIKTRGQQVTLSCSPISGHRSVSWYQQTPGQGLQFLFEYFSETQRNKGNFPGRFSGRQFSNSRSEMNVSTLELGDSALYLCASSLEFVGPEAFFGQGTRLTVV.